Listed below are T cell receptor beta chains from one sample, sequenced in a study of blood T cell repertoires in COVID-19. TCRdb's table, derived via immunoSEQ multiplex PCR, lists solely in-frame clones and lacks some. In the table there are about 210,000 clones, 92% of which are singletons. The sample was peripheral blood. The receptors originated from a man aged 25-45 years with acute or convalescent COVID-19. CDR3s include the opening cysteine and the closing phenylalanine or tryptophan. D genes are given only for firm matches. The listing skips clone size in some rows; elsewhere it reads once, few, many or a size class.

D: NA
V: TRBV28
J: TRBJ2-3
size: NA
DNA: TGTGCCAGCAGTCGGGTCCGTACTAGCACAGATACGCAGTATTTT
CDR3: CASSRVRTSTDTQYF

D: NA
V: TRBV7-9
J: TRBJ2-2
size: NA
DNA: TGTGCCAGCAGCTTTCGGACGGGAAACACCGGGGAGCTGTTTTTT
CDR3: CASSFRTGNTGELFF

D: NA
V: TRBV28
J: TRBJ2-1
size: few
DNA: TGTGCCAGCAGCCAAATACAGGGTGGGGTCAATGAGCAGTTCTTC
CDR3: CASSQIQGGVNEQFF

D: NA
V: TRBV24-1
J: TRBJ1-1
size: NA
DNA: TGTGCCACCAAGGACAGCATGGACACTGAAGCTTTCTTT
CDR3: CATKDSMDTEAFF

D: NA
V: TRBV6-6
J: TRBJ1-3
size: NA
DNA: TGTGCCAGCAGTTCCCCAGAGAGGAGTGGAAACACCATATATTTT
CDR3: CASSSPERSGNTIYF

D: TRBD2
V: TRBV6-2/TRBV6-3
J: TRBJ2-5
size: NA
DNA: TGTGCCAGCAGTTCGGGACTAGCGGGGGGACAAGAGACCCAGTACTTC
CDR3: CASSSGLAGGQETQYF

D: TRBD1
V: TRBV29-1
J: TRBJ1-1
size: NA
DNA: TGCAGCGTGGAGGACAGGGCAAGCACTGAAGCTTTCTTT
CDR3: CSVEDRASTEAFF

D: NA
V: TRBV2
J: TRBJ2-7
size: NA
DNA: TGTGCCAGCACTGAGCGGCCACCCTACGAGCAGTACTTC
CDR3: CASTERPPYEQYF

D: TRBD1
V: TRBV7-9
J: TRBJ2-7
size: NA
DNA: TGTGCCAGCAGCTTAAGGGCTTCCGGGACAGGGGGCGAGAGGATCTTC
CDR3: CASSLRASGTGGERIF

D: NA
V: TRBV19
J: TRBJ1-6
size: once
DNA: TGTGCCACCCAGGGGCAAGTCTCCTATAATTCACCCCTCCACTTT
CDR3: CATQGQVSYNSPLHF